Below are 18 T cell receptor beta chains sequenced from a single sample in a study of cytomegalovirus exposure and HLA in healthy donors. The PCR contained 60 Vbeta and 13 Jbeta primers. The data were produced by immunoSEQ multiplex PCR, yet TCRdb's version contains in-frame clones alone and is incomplete. The sample includes about 140,000 clones, roughly 86% of them seen just once. Sequenced input: PBMCs. Receptors originate from a woman aged 40 to 49 in good health and CMV-seronegative.

The chain employs TRBV9 and TRBJ1-1; D perhaps matches TRBD1 (6 bases). This CDR3 is 16 amino acids long. V was shortened by 0 bases and J by 0 bases, with 12 bases between the two germline ends. The germline V gene encodes CDR1 SGDLS and CDR2 YYNGEE. The CDR3: CASSVDPTGMNTEAFF. In nucleotides, the CDR3 is TGTGCCAGCAGCGTAGACCCTACAGGGATGAACACTGAAGCTTTCTTT.

This sequence joins TRBV9 and TRBJ2-3; D unresolved. V was cut by 0 bases and J by 5 bases, with 10 bases left in between. Germline lookup yields CDR1 SGDLS and CDR2 YYNGEE. There are 14 residues in the CDR3. CDR3 DNA sequence: TGTGCCAGCAGCGTAGTGGGCCCTGGAGATACGCAGTATTTT. Amino acid sequence: CASSVVGPGDTQYF.

The V gene is TRBV5-6, the J gene TRBJ2-3, with 7 bases that match TRBD1. The CDR3 contains 15 residues. Trimming at V came to 3 bases and at J to 5 bases, leaving 9 bases not matched to a gene. Germline V gene data show CDR1 as SGHDT and CDR2 as YYEEEE. As DNA, the CDR3 is TGTGCCAGCAGCTCGACAGGGTCGAGAAGAGATACGCAGTATTTT. Protein sequence: CASSSTGSRRDTQYF.

This sequence joins TRBV18 and TRBJ2-2, with 12 bases that match TRBD2. The length of the CDR3 is 17 residues. Germline V CDR1 and CDR2: KGHSH, LQKENI. Trimming took 6 bases from V and 5 from J; bases not matched to a gene: 10. CDR3 DNA: TGTGCCAGCTCGGACGTGTCGACTAGCGGGAGAACCGGGGAGCTGTTTTTT. This sequence encodes CASSDVSTSGRTGELFF.

V is TRBV2 and J is TRBJ2-1; 14 bases are shared with TRBD2. The trim removed 10 bases at V and 9 bases at J, leaving 5 bases unmatched. Germline CDR1 and CDR2: SNHLY and FYNNEI. CDR3 length: 13 residues. The CDR3 here is CATSTSGRGEQFF. CDR3 nucleotide sequence: TGTGCCACCTCGACTAGCGGGAGGGGTGAGCAGTTCTTC.

The gene calls are TRBV7-9 and TRBJ2-3; perhaps TRBD2 as D (6 bases). CDR3 length: 17 amino acids. CDR1 SEHNR and CDR2 FQNEAQ come from the germline V gene (reference sequence). The V gene lost 1 base and the J gene lost 2 bases, with 16 bases spanning the gap. CDR3 loop: CASSLGDWAGSTDTQYF. The CDR3 DNA sequence: TGTGCCAGCAGCTTAGGCGACTGGGCGGGATCCACAGATACGCAGTATTTT.

The chain has TRBV7-2 and TRBJ2-3, with TRBD2 matching 11 bases. The V gene end was trimmed by 5 bases and the J gene end by 1 base; junction bases not matched to a gene: 5. The germline V gene encodes CDR1 SGHTA and CDR2 FQGNSA. CDR3 length: 16 residues. The CDR3 DNA follows: TGTGCCAGCAGCCCACTAGCGGGAGAAGGCACAGATACGCAGTATTTT. It is translated as CASSPLAGEGTDTQYF.

The CDR3 bases are TGTGCCAGCAGTTACTCGGTACAGGGTTGGAATGAGCAGTTCTTC. Translating it yields CASSYSVQGWNEQFF. The rearrangement joins TRBV6-6 to TRBJ2-1; maybe TRBD1 (6 bases). CDR3 size: 15 residues. The germline gives CDR1 MNHNY, CDR2 SVGAGI (reference sequence). V gave up 0 bases and J gave up 7 bases, with 13 bases separating them.

The chain has TRBV6-5 and TRBJ1-5; no definite D call. The CDR3 covers 13 residues. V gave up 2 bases and J gave up 7 bases, with 9 bases separating them. Per germline, CDR1 MNHEY and CDR2 SVGAGI. The CDR3 here is CASSYGRGQPQHF. The CDR3 coding sequence is TGTGCCAGCAGTTACGGCCGAGGACAGCCCCAGCATTTT.

This clone was detected only a few times. The J gene is TRBJ1-6, the V gene TRBV5-4, with D uncertain. Per germline, CDR1 SGHNT and CDR2 YYREEE (reference sequence). Between the trimmed V and J ends, which lost 1 base and 7 bases, there was a span of 6 bases. This CDR3 has 13 amino acids. The CDR3 DNA follows: TGTGCCAGCAGCTTGCGGTCGAATTCACCCCTCCACTTT. Protein sequence: CASSLRSNSPLHF. Together with reference TRBV5-4 and TRBJ1-6, the CDR3 gives the full variable domain: ETGVTQSPTHLIKTRGQQVTLRCSSQSGHNTVSWYQQALGQGPQFIFQYYREEENGRGNFPPRFSGLQFPNYSSELNVNALELDDSALYLCASSLRSNSPLHFGNGTRLTVT.

To note about this clone: The junction departs from germline at one end; a sequencing error may be responsible. The chain joins TRBV7-9 to TRBJ2-2; D is unresolved. Germline-derived CDR1 and CDR2 are SEHNR and FQNEAQ (reference sequence). The CDR3 covers 15 residues. The CDR3 loop reads CSSSLARQNTGELFF. Here the CDR3 DNA reads TGTTCCAGCAGCTTGGCACGTCAGAACACCGGGGAGCTGTTTTTT.

This chain uses TRBV7-6 with TRBJ1-6, with D uncertain. CDR1 and CDR2 from the germline V gene are SGHVS and FNYEAQ. This CDR3 spans 14 amino acids. V was cut by 3 bases and J by 10 bases, with 13 bases left in between. For the CDR3, the DNA is TGTGCCAGCAGCTTTAGCGGAGAGGACTCACCCCTCCACTTT. As protein: CASSFSGEDSPLHF.

The CDR3: CASSQAGRGYEQYF. CDR3 DNA sequence: TGTGCCAGCAGCCAGGCAGGAAGGGGCTACGAGCAGTACTTC. The chain uses TRBV4-2 and TRBJ2-7, with D maybe TRBD1 (5 bases). CDR1 and CDR2 (germline): LGHNA, YNFKEQ. Trimming left V 3 bases short and J 3 bases short, with 12 bases between. CDR3 length: 14 residues.

CDR3 nucleotide sequence: TGTGCCATCAGGGACAGCGTACTCTCTGGGGCCAACGTCCTGACTTTC. Translation: CAIRDSVLSGANVLTF. The chain is built from TRBV10-3 and TRBJ2-6, with TRBD1 as a possible D gene (6 bases). Trimming pared 6 bases from V and 0 bases from J, leaving 12 bases between. This CDR3 spans 16 amino acids. Germline V gene data show CDR1 as ENHRY and CDR2 as SYGVKD.

The chain combines TRBV27 with TRBJ2-1; 11 positions match TRBD2. Losses at the gene ends were 4 bases for V and 7 bases for J; bases not matched to a gene: 9. Germline V gives CDR1 MNHEY, CDR2 SMNVEV (reference sequence). The CDR3 sequence is 16 residues long. CDR3 DNA sequence: TGTGCCAGCAGTTGGGCGATAGCGGGAGGGCCTAATGAGCAGTTCTTC. Residues: CASSWAIAGGPNEQFF.

The V call is TRBV10-1, the J call TRBJ1-1, with D possibly being TRBD1 (6 bases). The CDR3 has 16 residues. Trimming left V 10 bases short and J 0 bases short, with 21 bases between. Looked up from germline, CDR1 is WNHNN and CDR2 is SYGVQD (reference sequence). The CDR3: CATGVNSFDMNTEAFF. The CDR3 coding sequence is TGCGCCACAGGGGTAAACAGCTTCGACATGAACACTGAAGCTTTCTTT.

The chain joins TRBV11-2 to TRBJ2-1, with 10 bases matching TRBD2. CDR3 length: 14 residues. Per germline, CDR1 SGHAT and CDR2 FQNNGV. The V gene end was trimmed by 5 bases and the J gene end by 5 bases; junction bases not matched to a gene: 3. CDR3 sequence (DNA): TGTGCCAGCAGCACACTAGCGGGGAACAATGAGCAGTTCTTC. This translates into CASSTLAGNNEQFF.

V and J are TRBV11-3 and TRBJ1-3; a possible D gene is TRBD1 (6 bases). Germline V gene sequence: CDR1 SGHNT, CDR2 YENEEA. The V end was cut by 0 bases, the J end by 0 bases, with 15 bases between. This CDR3 spans 18 amino acids. The CDR3 nucleotides are TGTGCCAGCAGCTTAGACCAGACAGGATCTGTCTCTGGAAACACCATATATTTT. Its translation: CASSLDQTGSVSGNTIYF.